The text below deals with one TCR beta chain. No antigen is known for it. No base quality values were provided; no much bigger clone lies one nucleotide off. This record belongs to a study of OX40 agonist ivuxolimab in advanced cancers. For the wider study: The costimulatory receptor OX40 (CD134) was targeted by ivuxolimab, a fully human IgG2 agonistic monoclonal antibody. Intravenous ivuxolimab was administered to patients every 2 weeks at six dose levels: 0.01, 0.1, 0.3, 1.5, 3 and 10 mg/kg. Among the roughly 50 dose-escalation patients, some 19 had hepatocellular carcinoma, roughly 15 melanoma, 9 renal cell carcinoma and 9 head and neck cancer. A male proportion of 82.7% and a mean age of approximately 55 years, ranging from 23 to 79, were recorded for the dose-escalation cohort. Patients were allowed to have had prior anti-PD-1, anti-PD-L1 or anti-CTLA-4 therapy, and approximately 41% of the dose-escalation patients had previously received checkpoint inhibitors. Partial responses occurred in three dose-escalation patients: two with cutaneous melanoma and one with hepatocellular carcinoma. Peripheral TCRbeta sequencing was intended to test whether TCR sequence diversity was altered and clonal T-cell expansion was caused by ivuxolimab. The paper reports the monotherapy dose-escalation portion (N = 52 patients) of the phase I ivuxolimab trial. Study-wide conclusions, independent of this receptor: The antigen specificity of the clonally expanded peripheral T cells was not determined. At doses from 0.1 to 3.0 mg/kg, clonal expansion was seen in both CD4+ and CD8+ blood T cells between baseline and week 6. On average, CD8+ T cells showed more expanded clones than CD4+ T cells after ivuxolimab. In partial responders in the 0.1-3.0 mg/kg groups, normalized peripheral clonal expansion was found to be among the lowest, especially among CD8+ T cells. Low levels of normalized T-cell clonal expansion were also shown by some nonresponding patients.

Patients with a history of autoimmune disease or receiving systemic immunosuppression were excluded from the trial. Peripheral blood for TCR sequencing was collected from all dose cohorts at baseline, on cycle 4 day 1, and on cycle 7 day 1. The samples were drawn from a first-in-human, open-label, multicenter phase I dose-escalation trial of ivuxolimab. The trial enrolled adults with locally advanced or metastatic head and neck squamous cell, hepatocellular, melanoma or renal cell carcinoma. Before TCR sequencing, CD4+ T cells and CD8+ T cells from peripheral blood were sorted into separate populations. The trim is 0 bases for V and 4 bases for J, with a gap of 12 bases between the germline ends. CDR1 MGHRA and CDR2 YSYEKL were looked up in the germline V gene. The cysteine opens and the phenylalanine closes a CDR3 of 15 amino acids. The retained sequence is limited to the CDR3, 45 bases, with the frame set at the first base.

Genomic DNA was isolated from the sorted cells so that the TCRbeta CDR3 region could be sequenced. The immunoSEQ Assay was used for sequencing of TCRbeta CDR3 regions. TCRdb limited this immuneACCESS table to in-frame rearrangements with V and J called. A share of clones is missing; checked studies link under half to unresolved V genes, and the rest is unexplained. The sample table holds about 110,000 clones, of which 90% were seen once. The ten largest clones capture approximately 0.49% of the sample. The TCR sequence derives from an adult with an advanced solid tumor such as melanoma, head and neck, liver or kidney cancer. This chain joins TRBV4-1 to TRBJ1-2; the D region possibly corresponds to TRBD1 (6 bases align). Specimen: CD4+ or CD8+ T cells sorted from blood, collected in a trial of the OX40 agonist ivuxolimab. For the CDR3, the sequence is CASSQESQGSYGYTF. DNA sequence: TGCGCCAGCAGCCAAGAGTCTCAGGGGTCCTATGGCTACACCTTC.